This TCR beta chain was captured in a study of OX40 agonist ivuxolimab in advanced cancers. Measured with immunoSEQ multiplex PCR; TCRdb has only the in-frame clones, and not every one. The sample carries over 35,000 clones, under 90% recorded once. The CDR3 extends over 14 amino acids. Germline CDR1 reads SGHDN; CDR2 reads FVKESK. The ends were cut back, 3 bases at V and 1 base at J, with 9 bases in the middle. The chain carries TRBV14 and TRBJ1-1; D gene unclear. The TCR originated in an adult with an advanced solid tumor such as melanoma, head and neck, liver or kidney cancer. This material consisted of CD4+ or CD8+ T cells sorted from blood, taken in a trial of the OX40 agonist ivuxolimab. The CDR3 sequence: CASSHHSQNTEAFF. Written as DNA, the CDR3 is TGTGCCAGCAGCCATCACAGCCAGAACACTGAAGCTTTCTTT.